The clone carrying this TCR beta chain has a handful of counts. Its target is not known. The data belong to a study of T cell responses to AZD1222 COVID-19 vaccine. General study results and limits: A rise in Spike-specific TCR breadth and depth followed two AZD1222 doses. Among the donors, most were white British and more were female, and clonal diversity was possibly underestimated.

V lost 5 bases to trimming and J lost 0 bases; unmatched junction nucleotides: 10. This CDR3 region has 17 residues. Germline CDR1 is SGHVS and CDR2 is FQNEAQ. Produced via immunoSEQ multiplex PCR; TCRdb's table is partial and in-frame only. Here the sample spans about 140,000 clones, 90% to 95% being singletons. The source is an adult who received the AZD1222 COVID-19 vaccine. The genes are TRBV7-8 and TRBJ2-3; TRBD1 agrees at 8 bases. The sequences come from peripheral blood, collected 28 days after the second AZD1222 dose. CDR3 bases: TGTGCCAGCAGCCTTTTATCTGGGACAGGAAGCACAGATACGCAGTATTTT. This sequence encodes CASSLLSGTGSTDTQYF.